What follows describes a single TCR beta chain. At one boundary the junction diverges from the germline segment, which might be a read error. Researchers ran the PCR with 60 Vbeta and 13 Jbeta primers. Data came from immunoSEQ multiplex PCR; TCRdb stores just in-frame clones and leaves some out. The table shows tens of thousands of clones, with approximately 71% occurring only once. Germline V gene sequence: CDR1 SGHTA, CDR2 FQGNSA. This CDR3 is 13 amino acids long. The data were obtained in a study of cytomegalovirus exposure and HLA in healthy donors. The chain combines TRBV7-2 with TRBJ2-7; D gene ambiguous. The clonotype comes from a man aged 35-49 years in good health and CMV-seronegative. Input material: PBMCs. The CDR3 region is CASSLAPNRNPRF. CDR3 sequence (DNA): TGTGCCAGCAGCTTAGCCCCAAACAGAAACCCTCGATTC.